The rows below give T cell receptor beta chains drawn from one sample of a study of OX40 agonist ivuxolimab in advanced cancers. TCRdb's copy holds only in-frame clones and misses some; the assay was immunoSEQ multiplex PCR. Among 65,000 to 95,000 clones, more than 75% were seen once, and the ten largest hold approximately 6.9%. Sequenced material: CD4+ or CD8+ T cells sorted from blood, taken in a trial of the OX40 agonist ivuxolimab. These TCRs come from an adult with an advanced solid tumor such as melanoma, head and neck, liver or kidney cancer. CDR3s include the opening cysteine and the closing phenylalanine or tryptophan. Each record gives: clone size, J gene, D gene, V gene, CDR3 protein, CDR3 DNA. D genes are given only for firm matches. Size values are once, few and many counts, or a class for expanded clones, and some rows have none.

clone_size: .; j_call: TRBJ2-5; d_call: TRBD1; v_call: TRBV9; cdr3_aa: CASSVGQGVETQYF; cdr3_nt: TGTGCCAGCAGCGTAGGACAGGGGGTAGAGACCCAGTACTTC
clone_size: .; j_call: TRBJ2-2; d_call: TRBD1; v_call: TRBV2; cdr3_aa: CASSYGQGNTGELFF; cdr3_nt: TGTGCCAGCAGTTACGGACAGGGGAACACCGGGGAGCTGTTTTTT
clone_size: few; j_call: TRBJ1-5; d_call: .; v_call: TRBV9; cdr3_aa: CASSVDGLQPQHF; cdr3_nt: TGTGCCAGCAGCGTAGACGGACTTCAGCCCCAGCATTTT
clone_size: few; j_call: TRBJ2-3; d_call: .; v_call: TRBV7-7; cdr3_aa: CASSLGDRWGSSGIVKLGYF; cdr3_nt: TGTGCTAGCAGCTTAGGGGACAGGTGGGGCTCTAGCGGGATCGTCAAGTTGGGGTATTTT
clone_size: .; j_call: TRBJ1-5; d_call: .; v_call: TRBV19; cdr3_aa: CASSIGGRDNQPQHF; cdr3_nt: TGTGCCAGTAGTATAGGGGGCAGGGACAATCAGCCCCAGCATTTT
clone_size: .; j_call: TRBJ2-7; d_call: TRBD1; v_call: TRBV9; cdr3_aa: CASSGGTGAIYEQYF; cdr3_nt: TGTGCCAGCAGCGGCGGGACAGGGGCCATCTACGAGCAGTACTTC
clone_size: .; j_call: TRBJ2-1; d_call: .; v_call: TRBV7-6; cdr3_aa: CASSPLWGAGVGHEQFF; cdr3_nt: TGTGCCAGCAGCCCCTTATGGGGAGCCGGGGTTGGACATGAGCAGTTCTTC
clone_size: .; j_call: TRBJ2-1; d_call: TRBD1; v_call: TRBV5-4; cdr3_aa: CASSPLTGGLYNEQFF; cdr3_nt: TGTGCCAGCAGCCCATTAACAGGGGGCCTCTACAATGAGCAGTTCTTC
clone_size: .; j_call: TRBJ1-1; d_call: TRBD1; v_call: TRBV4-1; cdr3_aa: CASSQAGGRVTEAFF; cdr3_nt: TGCGCCAGCAGCCAGGCAGGGGGAAGGGTTACTGAAGCTTTCTTT
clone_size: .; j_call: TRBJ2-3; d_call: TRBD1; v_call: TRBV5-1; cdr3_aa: CASSLGPGQGMADTQYF; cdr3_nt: TGCGCCAGCAGCTTGGGTCCGGGACAGGGGATGGCAGATACGCAGTATTTT
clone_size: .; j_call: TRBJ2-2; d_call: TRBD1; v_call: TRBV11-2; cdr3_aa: CASSLDWGQGASGELFF; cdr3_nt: TGTGCCAGCAGCTTAGATTGGGGACAGGGGGCCTCCGGGGAGCTGTTTTTT
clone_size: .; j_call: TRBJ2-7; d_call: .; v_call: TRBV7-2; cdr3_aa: CASSWDLRQGTTYEQYF; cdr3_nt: TGTGCCAGCAGCTGGGACCTGCGACAGGGGACTACCTACGAGCAGTACTTC
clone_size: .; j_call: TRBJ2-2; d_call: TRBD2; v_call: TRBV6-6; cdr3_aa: CASSYRAGVNTGELFF; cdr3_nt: TGTGCCAGCAGTTACCGAGCGGGAGTGAACACCGGGGAGCTGTTTTTT
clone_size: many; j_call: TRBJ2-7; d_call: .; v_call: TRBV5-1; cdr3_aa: CASSAPESSYEQYF; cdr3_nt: TGCGCCAGCAGCGCTCCGGAGAGCTCCTACGAGCAGTACTTC
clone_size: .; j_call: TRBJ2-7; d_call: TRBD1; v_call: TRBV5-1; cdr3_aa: CASSGTGTASEQYF; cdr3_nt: TGCGCCAGCAGTGGCACCGGGACAGCCTCCGAGCAGTACTTC
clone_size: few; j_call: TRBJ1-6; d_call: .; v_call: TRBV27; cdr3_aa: CASSPSRKSPLHF; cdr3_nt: TGTGCCAGCAGCCCAAGCCGGAAGTCACCCCTCCACTTT
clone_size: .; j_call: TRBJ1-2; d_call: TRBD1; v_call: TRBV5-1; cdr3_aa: CASSLEGQGRGGYTF; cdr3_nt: TGCGCCAGCAGCCTAGAAGGACAGGGCCGCGGTGGCTACACCTTC
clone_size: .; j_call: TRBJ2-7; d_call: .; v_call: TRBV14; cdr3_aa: CASSPSPKRVSGEQYF; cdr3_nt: TGTGCCAGCAGCCCCTCCCCGAAGCGGGTCTCGGGGGAGCAGTACTTC
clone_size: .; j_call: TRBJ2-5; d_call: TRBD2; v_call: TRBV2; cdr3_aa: CASSGPSGQETQYF; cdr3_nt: TGTGCCAGCAGTGGCCCTAGCGGACAAGAGACCCAGTACTTC
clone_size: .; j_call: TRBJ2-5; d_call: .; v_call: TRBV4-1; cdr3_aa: CASSQDRGQETQYF; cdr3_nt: TGCGCCAGCAGCCAAGATCGGGGGCAAGAGACCCAGTACTTC
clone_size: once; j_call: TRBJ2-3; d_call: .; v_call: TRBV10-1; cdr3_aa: CASGLGGTDTQYF; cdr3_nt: TGCGCCAGCGGACTGGGGGGCACAGATACGCAGTATTTT
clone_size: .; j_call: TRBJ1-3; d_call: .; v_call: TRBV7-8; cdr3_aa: CASAIDVASGNTIYF; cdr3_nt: TGTGCCAGCGCGATAGACGTAGCCTCTGGAAACACCATATATTTT
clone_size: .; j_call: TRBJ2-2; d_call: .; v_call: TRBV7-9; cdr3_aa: CASSPQGAGELFF; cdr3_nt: TGTGCCAGCAGCCCCCAGGGAGCCGGGGAGCTGTTTTTT
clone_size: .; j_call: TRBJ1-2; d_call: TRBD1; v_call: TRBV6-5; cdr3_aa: CASSYSAGGSYGYTF; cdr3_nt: TGTGCCAGCAGTTACTCAGCAGGGGGCAGCTATGGCTACACCTTC
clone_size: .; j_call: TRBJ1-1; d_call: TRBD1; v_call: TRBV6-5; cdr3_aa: CASNRDSRNTEAFF; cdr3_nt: TGTGCCAGCAATAGGGACAGTCGGAACACTGAAGCTTTCTTT
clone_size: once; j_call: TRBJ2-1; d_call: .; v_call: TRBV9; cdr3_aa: CASSQKVGRAYNEQFF; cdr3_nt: TGTGCCAGCAGCCAAAAAGTCGGCAGGGCCTACAATGAGCAGTTCTTC
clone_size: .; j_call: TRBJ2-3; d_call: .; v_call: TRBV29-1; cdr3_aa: CSVEALPQITDTQYF; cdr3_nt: TGCAGCGTTGAAGCCCTACCCCAAATCACAGATACGCAGTATTTT
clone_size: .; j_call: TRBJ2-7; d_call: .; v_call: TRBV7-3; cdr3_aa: CASSLSGRGYEQYF; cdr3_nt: TGTGCCAGCAGCTTATCCGGGAGAGGGTACGAGCAGTACTTC
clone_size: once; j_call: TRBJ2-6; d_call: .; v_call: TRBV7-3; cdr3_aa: CASSPSGAVGANVLTF; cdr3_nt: TGTGCCAGCAGCCCCTCGGGAGCGGTTGGGGCCAACGTCCTGACTTTC